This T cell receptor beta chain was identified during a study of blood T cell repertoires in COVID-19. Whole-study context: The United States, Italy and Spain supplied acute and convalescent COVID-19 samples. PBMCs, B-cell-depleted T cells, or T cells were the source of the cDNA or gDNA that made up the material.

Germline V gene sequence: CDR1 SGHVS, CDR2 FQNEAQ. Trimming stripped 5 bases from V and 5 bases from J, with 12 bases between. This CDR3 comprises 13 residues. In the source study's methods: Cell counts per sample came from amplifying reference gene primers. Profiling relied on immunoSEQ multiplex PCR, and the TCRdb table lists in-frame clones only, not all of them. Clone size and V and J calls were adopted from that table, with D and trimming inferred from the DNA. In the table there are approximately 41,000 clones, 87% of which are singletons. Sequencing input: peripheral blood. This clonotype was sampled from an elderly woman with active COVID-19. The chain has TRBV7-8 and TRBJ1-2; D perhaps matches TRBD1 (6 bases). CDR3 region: CASSPDRRYGYTF. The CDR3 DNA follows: TGTGCCAGCAGCCCTGACAGGAGATATGGCTACACCTTC.